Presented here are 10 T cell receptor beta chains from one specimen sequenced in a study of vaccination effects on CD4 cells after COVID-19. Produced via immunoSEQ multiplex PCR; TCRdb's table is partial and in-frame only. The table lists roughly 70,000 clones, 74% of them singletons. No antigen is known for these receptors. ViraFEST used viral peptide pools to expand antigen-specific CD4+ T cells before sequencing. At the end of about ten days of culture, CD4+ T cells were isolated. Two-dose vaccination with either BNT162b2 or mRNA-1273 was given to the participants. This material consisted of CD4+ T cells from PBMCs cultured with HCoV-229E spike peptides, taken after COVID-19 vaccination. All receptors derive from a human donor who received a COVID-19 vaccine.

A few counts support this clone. CDR3 region: CASRAGAVNSPLHF. CDR3 in DNA: TGTGCCAGTAGAGCAGGCGCTGTGAATTCACCCCTCCACTTT. J is TRBJ1-6 and V is TRBV19; D remains ambiguous. Deletions cut 6 bases from V and 7 bases from J, with 13 bases between. CDR3 length: 14 amino acids. From germline, CDR1 is LNHDA and CDR2 SQIVND (reference sequence).

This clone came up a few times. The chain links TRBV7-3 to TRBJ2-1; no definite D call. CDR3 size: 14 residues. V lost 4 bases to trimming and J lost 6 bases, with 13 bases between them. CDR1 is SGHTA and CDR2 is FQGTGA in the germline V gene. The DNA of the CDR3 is TGTGCCAGCAGCTCCGGGTTCGGATCCAATGAGCAGTTCTTC. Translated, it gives CASSSGFGSNEQFF.

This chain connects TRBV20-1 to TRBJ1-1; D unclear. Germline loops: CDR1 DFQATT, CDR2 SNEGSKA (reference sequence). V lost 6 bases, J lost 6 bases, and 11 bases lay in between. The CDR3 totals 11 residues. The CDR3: CSAGPGAEAFF. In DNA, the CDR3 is TGCAGTGCCGGACCCGGGGCTGAAGCTTTCTTT.

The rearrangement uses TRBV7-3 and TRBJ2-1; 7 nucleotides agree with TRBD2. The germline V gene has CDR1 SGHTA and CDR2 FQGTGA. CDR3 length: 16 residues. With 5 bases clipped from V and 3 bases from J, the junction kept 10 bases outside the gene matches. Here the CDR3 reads CASSLLFGGGYNEQFF. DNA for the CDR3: TGTGCCAGCAGCCTCCTCTTTGGCGGGGGCTACAATGAGCAGTTCTTC. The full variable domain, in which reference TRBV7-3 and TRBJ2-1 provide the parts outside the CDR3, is GAGVSQTPSNKVTEKGKYVELRCDPISGHTALYWYRQSLGQGPEFLIYFQGTGAADDSGLPNDRFFAVRPEGSVSTLKIQRTERGDSAVYLCASSLLFGGGYNEQFFGPGTRLTVL.

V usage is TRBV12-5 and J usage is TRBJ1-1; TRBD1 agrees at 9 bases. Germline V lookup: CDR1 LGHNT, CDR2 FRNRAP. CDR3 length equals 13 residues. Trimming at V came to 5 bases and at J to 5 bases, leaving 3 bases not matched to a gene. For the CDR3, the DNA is TGTGCTAGTGGTCTGACAGGGGGGACTGAAGCTTTCTTT. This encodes CASGLTGGTEAFF.

The CDR3 region is CASSEVVQPGRETQYF. CDR3 DNA: TGTGCCAGCAGTGAAGTAGTACAGCCGGGTAGAGAGACCCAGTACTTC. This rearrangement joins TRBV6-1 to TRBJ2-5; D not resolved. The CDR3 runs to 16 residues. Germline V lookup: CDR1 MNHNS, CDR2 SASEGT. V was clipped by 1 base and J by 4 bases, with 16 bases between them.

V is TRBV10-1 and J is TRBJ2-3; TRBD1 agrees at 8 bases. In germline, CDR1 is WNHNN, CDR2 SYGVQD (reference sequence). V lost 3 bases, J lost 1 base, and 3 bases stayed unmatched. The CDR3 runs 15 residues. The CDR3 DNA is TGCGCCAGCAGTGACCCGGGACAGGGCACAGATACGCAGTATTTT. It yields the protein CASSDPGQGTDTQYF.

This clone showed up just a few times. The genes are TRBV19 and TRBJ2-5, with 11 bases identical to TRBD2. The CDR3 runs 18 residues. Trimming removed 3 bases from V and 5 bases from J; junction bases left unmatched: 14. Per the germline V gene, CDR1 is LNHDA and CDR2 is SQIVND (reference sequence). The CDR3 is CASSIPGPITSGGETQYF. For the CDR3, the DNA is TGTGCCAGTAGTATCCCGGGTCCCATAACTAGCGGGGGTGAGACCCAGTACTTC.

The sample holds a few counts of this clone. CDR3 bases: TGTGCCAGTAGTATAGAGGCAGGGGATGGCTACACCTTC. It specifies CASSIEAGDGYTF. This rearrangement joins TRBV19 to TRBJ1-2; a weak D match, TRBD1 (6 bases). The CDR3 spans 13 residues. Germline V CDR1 and CDR2: LNHDA, SQIVND (reference sequence). V dropped 0 bases and J dropped 6 bases, with 8 bases sitting between them.

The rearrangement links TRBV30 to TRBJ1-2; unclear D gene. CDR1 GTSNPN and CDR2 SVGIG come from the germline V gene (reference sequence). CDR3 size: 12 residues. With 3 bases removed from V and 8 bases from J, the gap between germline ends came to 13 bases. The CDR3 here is CAWSHRVAGYTF. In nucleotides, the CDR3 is TGTGCCTGGAGCCATAGGGTAGCAGGCTACACCTTC.